This T cell receptor (beta chain) emerged from a study of cytomegalovirus exposure and HLA in healthy donors. PCR employed 60 Vbeta and 13 Jbeta primers. TCRdb's copy holds only in-frame clones and misses some; the assay was immunoSEQ multiplex PCR. The data show some 51,000 clones, and the top ten clones hold roughly 9.6%. Comment on this clone: The target antigen is unknown.

The CDR3 is made up of 14 amino acids. V dropped 3 bases and J dropped 4; count of bases not matched to a gene: 3. Germline CDR1 and CDR2: SGHRS and YFSETQ. Study findings and constraints: Later work found most CMV-associated TCR beta chains apparently HLA-restricted.

This TCR came from a man between 45 and 60 years old in good health and CMV-seropositive. The chain has TRBV5-1 and TRBJ1-2; 10 nucleotides agree with TRBD1. Source material: PBMCs. The CDR3 sequence: CASSSTGGRYGYTF. The CDR3 DNA is TGCGCCAGCAGCTCGACAGGGGGCCGCTATGGCTACACCTTC.